This T cell receptor beta chain came from a study of shared clonotypes between healthy human individuals. The overall study: Three plates each covered CD4 naive and memory; CD8 naive two, CD8 memory one.

Produced via immunoSEQ multiplex PCR; TCRdb's table is partial and in-frame only. The table records millions of clones, approximately 94% of them present only once. On this clone: The same CDR3 also results from other DNA sequences found in this sample.

Selected positively for CCR7 and CD45RO-negative, naive CD8 cells excluded terminally differentiated effector memory CD45RA+ cells. The clonotype was recovered from a man between 18 and 35 years old in good health. The sample consisted of naive CD8+ T cells sorted from blood.

The CDR3 region is CASSLGAGETQYF. Here the CDR3 DNA reads TGTGCCAGCAGCTTAGGCGCGGGAGAGACCCAGTACTTC. The genes are TRBV13 and TRBJ2-5; a weak D match, TRBD2 (5 bases). CDR1 PRHDT and CDR2 FYEKMQ come from the germline V gene (reference sequence). CDR3 length: 13 amino acids. With 0 bases removed from V and 4 bases from J, the gap between germline ends came to 6 bases.